Below are 16 T cell receptor beta chains sequenced from a single sample in a study of cytomegalovirus exposure and HLA in healthy donors. PCR employed 60 Vbeta and 13 Jbeta primers. Data came from immunoSEQ multiplex PCR; TCRdb stores just in-frame clones and leaves some out. This sample contains about 48,000 clones. The sample was PBMCs. All receptors derive from a woman in her thirties or forties in good health and CMV-seronegative.

The chain carries TRBV5-4 and TRBJ1-1; no clear D gene. The V end was cut by 0 bases, the J end by 10 bases, with 22 bases between. CDR3 size: 16 residues. Germline V gene lookup returns CDR1 SGHNT and CDR2 YYREEE (reference sequence). CDR3 amino acids: CASSLASSPRLDGAFF. CDR3 nucleotide sequence: TGTGCCAGCAGCTTGGCCTCCTCCCCCAGGTTAGATGGAGCTTTCTTT.

This rearrangement joins TRBV6-5 to TRBJ2-3, with 12 bases aligning to TRBD2. The CDR3 is 16 residues long. Germline V gene data show CDR1 as MNHEY and CDR2 as SVGAGI. After removal of 2 bases from V and 4 bases from J, the junction contained 4 bases not matched to a gene. The CDR3 sequence is CASSYPSGGAADTQYF. For the CDR3, the DNA is TGTGCCAGCAGTTACCCTAGCGGGGGGGCCGCAGATACGCAGTATTTT.

The V call is TRBV19, the J call TRBJ1-5; perhaps TRBD1 as D (5 bases). Germline lookup yields CDR1 LNHDA and CDR2 SQIVND (reference sequence). The CDR3 extends over 14 amino acids. The ends were cut back, 5 bases at V and 6 bases at J, with 14 bases in the middle. The chain's CDR3 is CASSWEGPPQPQHF. CDR3 nucleotides: TGTGCCAGTAGTTGGGAGGGACCGCCTCAGCCCCAGCATTTT.

J is TRBJ1-5 and V is TRBV30; D is ambiguous. The CDR3 extends over 13 amino acids. Germline loops: CDR1 GTSNPN, CDR2 SVGIG (reference sequence). Trimming shortened V by 4 bases and J by 5 bases, and 12 bases separated the two germline ends. This chain's CDR3 is CAWTPGFDQPQHF. The DNA for the CDR3 is TGTGCCTGGACTCCGGGATTCGATCAGCCCCAGCATTTT.

The chain links TRBV7-8 to TRBJ2-7; D remains ambiguous. The germline gives CDR1 SGHVS, CDR2 FQNEAQ. This CDR3 region has 13 residues. Deletions cut 5 bases from V and 4 bases from J, with 12 bases between. In nucleotides, the CDR3 is TGTGCCAGCAGCCCCGCCACCCGGTACGAGCAGTACTTC. Residues: CASSPATRYEQYF.

This rearrangement joins TRBV15 to TRBJ2-7, with D possibly matching TRBD2 (6 bases). The CDR3 runs to 14 residues. The V end lost 8 bases, the J end lost 4 bases, and 18 bases lay between the germline ends. The germline V gene has CDR1 LNHNV and CDR2 YYDKDF (reference sequence). The CDR3 nucleotides are TGTGCCACCGGGTCTGGGGACTCGCCTTACGAGCAGTACTTC. This encodes CATGSGDSPYEQYF.

This sequence joins TRBV20-1 and TRBJ2-1, with D uncertain. V was shortened by 5 bases and J by 6 bases, with 5 bases between the two germline ends. This CDR3 is built from 10 residues. Germline-derived CDR1 and CDR2 are DFQATT and SNEGSKA (reference sequence). The DNA of the CDR3 is TGCAGTGCTCTTTTCAATGAGCAGTTCTTC. Translation: CSALFNEQFF.

The V gene is TRBV19, the J gene TRBJ1-2; possibly TRBD1 for D (5 bases). The CDR3 has 14 residues. Trimming cost V 5 bases and J 4 bases, with 14 bases left between them. CDR1 is LNHDA, CDR2 SQIVND, per germline (reference sequence). The CDR3 sequence is CASSLQTEFYGYTF. Here the CDR3 DNA reads TGTGCCAGTAGTCTGCAGACAGAGTTCTATGGCTACACCTTC.

The CDR3 DNA reads as TGTGCCAGCAGCTTCCAGGGAGGGACTGAAGCTTTCTTT. It specifies CASSFQGGTEAFF. The rearrangement joins TRBV11-3 to TRBJ1-1, with D perhaps matching TRBD1 (5 bases). The CDR3 is 13 residues long. V was trimmed by 3 bases and J by 5 bases, leaving 10 bases between them. The germline gives CDR1 SGHNT, CDR2 YENEEA.

The genes are TRBV5-6 and TRBJ2-1, with 8 positions matching TRBD1. V lost 2 bases and J lost 15; bases outside the gene matches: 7. The CDR3 is 12 amino acids. The germline CDR1 and CDR2 sequences are SGHDT and YYEEEE. This CDR3 reads CASSLGGTGPFF. CDR3 nucleotide sequence: TGTGCCAGCAGCTTAGGTGGGACAGGTCCGTTCTTC.

Worth noting for this clone: An end of the junction does not agree with germline; a read error may underlie this. The chain carries TRBV29-1 and TRBJ2-1, with TRBD2 matching over 10 bases. CDR1 is SQVTM and CDR2 is ANQGSEA in the germline V gene. The CDR3 loop spans 21 amino acids. CDR3 bases: TGCAGCGTTGAACCCCCTTTAACTAGCGGGAAGCACTCGAGCTCCGACAATGAGCAGTTCTTC. It specifies CSVEPPLTSGKHSSSDNEQFF.

About this clone itself: Other nucleotide sequences in the sample specify the same CDR3. The chain couples TRBV5-1 to TRBJ2-3; a weak D match, TRBD2 (5 bases). This CDR3 comprises 14 residues. The V and J ends lost 2 bases and 1 base respectively, with 8 bases between them. Germline V gene lookup returns CDR1 SGHRS and CDR2 YFSETQ. In DNA, the CDR3 is TGCGCCAGCAGCTTTGGAGGCGGCACAGATACGCAGTATTTT. This codes for CASSFGGGTDTQYF.

The rearrangement links TRBV5-1 to TRBJ1-5; TRBD1 aligns across 7 bases. Germline assignment: CDR1 SGHRS and CDR2 YFSETQ. The length of the CDR3 is 14 residues. The V segment lost 4 bases and the J segment 3 bases; nucleotides outside the gene matches: 4. DNA for the CDR3: TGCGCCAGCAGCGAGGGACAGTTCAATCAGCCCCAGCATTTT. Its translation is CASSEGQFNQPQHF.

This rearrangement joins TRBV19 to TRBJ2-2; D gene unclear. This CDR3 region has 15 residues. Trimming cost V 3 bases and J 0 bases, with 8 bases left between them. From germline, CDR1 is LNHDA and CDR2 SQIVND (reference sequence). This chain's CDR3 is CASSISVANTGELFF. The DNA of the CDR3 is TGTGCCAGTAGTATCTCGGTCGCGAACACCGGGGAGCTGTTTTTT.

This chain uses TRBV7-3 with TRBJ2-1; 11 bases line up with TRBD2. Germline V gene sequence: CDR1 SGHTA, CDR2 FQGTGA. Unmatched junction bases numbered 2, after V lost 6 bases and J lost 7 bases. The CDR3 covers 13 residues. CDR3 bases: TGTGCCAGCAGGGCTAGCGGGGGGAATGAGCAGTTCTTC. This codes for CASRASGGNEQFF.

The chain carries TRBV7-9 and TRBJ1-1; TRBD1 matches at 8 bases. Trimming removed 5 bases from V and 5 bases from J; junction bases left unmatched: 4. Per the germline V gene, CDR1 is SEHNR and CDR2 is FQNEAQ (reference sequence). CDR3 length equals 13 residues. DNA for the CDR3: TGTGCCAGCAGCCCAGGGGGCTTGACTGAAGCTTTCTTT. Protein sequence: CASSPGGLTEAFF.